This T cell receptor beta chain was profiled in a study of PD-L1 blockade in urothelial cancer. As for the study in general: From about 2014, patients received atezolizumab, given as 1,200 mg intravenously every 3 weeks.

Germline CDR1 reads LGHNT; CDR2 reads FRNRAP. The V segment lost 3 bases and the J segment 3 bases; nucleotides outside the gene matches: 5. There are 15 residues in the CDR3. Concerning this clone itself: Its target is not known.

Generated by immunoSEQ multiplex PCR, the TCRdb table keeps only in-frame clones and is missing some. This table holds approximately 50,000 clones, 86% found once. Findings and caveats of the study: Greater 3-week expansion of tumor-associated blood clones was recorded for durable-benefit patients.

Time point: pretreatment peripheral blood. Samples spanned pretreatment and treatment, with 1 to 8 time points per patient. The sequence was obtained from a man aged 55 to 69 with urothelial cancer. The sequenced sample was PBMCs, obtained around atezolizumab (anti-PD-L1) treatment. The chain joins TRBV12-5 to TRBJ2-4; 7 bases match TRBD1. The CDR3 is CASGFQGGFKNIQYF. The CDR3 coding sequence is TGTGCTAGTGGTTTTCAAGGGGGCTTCAAAAACATTCAGTACTTC.